The entry that follows covers one T cell receptor (beta chain) sequence. Original methodology: Reference gene primer amplification gave nucleated cell count estimates. Produced via immunoSEQ multiplex PCR; TCRdb's table is partial and in-frame only. The D gene and trimming were derived from the DNA, and the V and J assignments and clone size from that table. There are 180,000 or so clones in the sample; more than 70% occur only once, and 3.6% lies in the top ten. These data come from a study of blood T cell repertoires in COVID-19. Per germline, CDR1 MNHGY and CDR2 SVAAGI. V lost 3 bases, J lost 10 bases, and 15 bases lay in between. CDR3 length: 14 residues.

The material sequenced was PBMCs or T cells enriched from blood (not recorded which). The chain combines TRBV6-9 with TRBJ1-4; D is undetermined. The TCR comes from a woman between 50 and 59 years old in a cohort exposed to, infected with or recovered from COVID-19 (not recorded which). CDR3 sequence reads: CASSYLQERGKLFF. Here the CDR3 DNA reads TGTGCCAGCAGTTACCTACAAGAAAGAGGAAAACTGTTTTTT.